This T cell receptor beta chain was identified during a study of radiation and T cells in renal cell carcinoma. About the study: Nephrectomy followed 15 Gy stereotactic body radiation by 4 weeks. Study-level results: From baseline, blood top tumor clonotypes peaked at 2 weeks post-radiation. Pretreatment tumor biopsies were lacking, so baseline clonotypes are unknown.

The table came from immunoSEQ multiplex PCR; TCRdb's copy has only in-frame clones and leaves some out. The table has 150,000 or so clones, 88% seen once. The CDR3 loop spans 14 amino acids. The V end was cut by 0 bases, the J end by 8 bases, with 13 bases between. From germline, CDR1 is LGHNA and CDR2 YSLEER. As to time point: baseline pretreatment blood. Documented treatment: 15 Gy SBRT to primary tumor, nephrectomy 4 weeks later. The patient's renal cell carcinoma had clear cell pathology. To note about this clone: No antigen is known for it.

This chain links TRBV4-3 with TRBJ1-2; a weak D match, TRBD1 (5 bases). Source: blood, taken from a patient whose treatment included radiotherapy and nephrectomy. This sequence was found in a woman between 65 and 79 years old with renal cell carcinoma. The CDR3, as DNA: TGCGCCAGCAGCCAAGATTGGCAGGGTTCGGGCTACACCTTC. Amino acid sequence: CASSQDWQGSGYTF.